A single sample is the source of the 21 T cell receptor beta chains below, sequenced in a study of T cell repertoires in cytomegalovirus infection. TCRdb itself ran the reads through MiXCR, one entry per CDR3 protein. The sample comprises roughly 230,000 distinct CDR3 sequences, 20% to 25% of which are singletons, and 15% to 20% rests with the top ten. The sequencing sample was made of CD8+ T cells from PBMCs. Source of these receptors: a human donor in good health (CMV status not recorded). Some clones in this sample may be carry-over from other donors' samples.

V and J are TRBV5-4 and TRBJ1-2; D gene uncertain. Trimming stripped 5 bases from V and 3 bases from J, with 11 bases between. The CDR3 covers 13 residues. The germline gives CDR1 SGHNT, CDR2 YYREEE (reference sequence). The CDR3 reads CASRPWEDYGYTF. For the CDR3, the DNA is TGTGCCAGCAGACCCTGGGAGGACTATGGCTACACCTTC.

V gene TRBV14 combines with J gene TRBJ1-1; maybe TRBD1 (5 bases). CDR1 and CDR2 from the germline V gene are SGHDN and FVKESK. The CDR3 totals 14 residues. The ends were cut back, 7 bases at V and 5 bases at J, with 17 bases in the middle. This chain's CDR3 is CASMRMGDHTEAFF. The CDR3 coding sequence is TGTGCCAGCATGCGTATGGGGGATCATACTGAAGCTTTCTTT.

The chain employs TRBV24-1 and TRBJ2-2; possibly TRBD2 for D (5 bases). The CDR3 spans 13 residues. The V end was cut by 3 bases, the J end by 6 bases, with 7 bases between. The germline CDR1 and CDR2 sequences are KGHDR and SFDVKD. The CDR3 nucleotides read TGTGCCACCAGTGATCGGGGAGCCGGGGAGCTGTTTTTT. This translates into CATSDRGAGELFF.

The chain recombines TRBV2 with TRBJ2-1, with D hard to call. The CDR3 has 12 residues. V was trimmed by 1 base and J by 7 bases, leaving 5 bases between them. Germline lookup yields CDR1 SNHLY and CDR2 FYNNEI. The CDR3 nucleotides are TGTGCCAGCAGTGAAGGGGATAATGAGCAGTTCTTC. Amino acids: CASSEGDNEQFF.

As concerns this clonotype: A read error is possible here, since a much larger clone lies one base away. The chain couples TRBV15 to TRBJ1-1; 8 nucleotides match TRBD1. Per germline, CDR1 LNHNV and CDR2 YYDKDF (reference sequence). The CDR3 contains 14 residues. The ends lost 0 bases at V and 5 bases at J; junction bases unmatched: 2. CDR3 residues: CATSREQGGTEAFF. CDR3 sequence (DNA): TGTGCCACCAGCAGAGAACAGGGGGGGACTGAAGCTTTCTTT.

The sample holds a few counts of this clonotype. The chain is built from TRBV27 and TRBJ2-7; possible D gene TRBD2, 6 bases. The V gene's germline CDR1 is MNHEY and CDR2 SMNVEV (reference sequence). The length of the CDR3 is 11 residues. Trimming took off 4 bases at V and 6 bases at J, with 7 bases between the two ends. The CDR3 DNA is TGTGCCAGCAGTTCCGGGAGCGAGCAGTACTTC. It is translated as CASSSGSEQYF.

This chain joins TRBV20-1 and TRBJ1-2; maybe TRBD1 (6 bases). The CDR3 is made up of 12 amino acids. Germline CDR1 and CDR2: DFQATT and SNEGSKA (reference sequence). Between the trimmed V and J ends, which lost 5 bases and 4 bases, there was a span of 11 bases. The CDR3 is CSALRDTYGYTF. DNA of the CDR3: TGCAGTGCTCTCCGGGACACCTATGGCTACACCTTC.

This chain uses TRBV28 with TRBJ2-1; D may be TRBD2 (5 bases). The length of the CDR3 is 14 residues. Per germline, CDR1 MDHEN and CDR2 SYDVKM. V gave up 3 bases and J gave up 5 bases, with 11 bases separating them. The CDR3 DNA reads TGTGCCAGCAGTTTGTTGGGAGTCGACAATGAGCAGTTCTTC. Its translation is CASSLLGVDNEQFF.

The sample holds many counts of this clonotype. The chain links TRBV7-2 to TRBJ2-1; D might be TRBD2 (5 bases). CDR1 is SGHTA and CDR2 is FQGNSA in the germline V gene. This CDR3 region has 13 residues. With 0 bases removed from V and 7 bases from J, the gap between germline ends came to 7 bases. This chain's CDR3 is CASSLASGNEQFF. Here the CDR3 DNA reads TGTGCCAGCAGCTTAGCATCGGGGAATGAGCAGTTCTTC.

This clonotype was seen ten or more times. The chain has TRBV7-2 and TRBJ2-7; D uncertain. V lost 1 base and J 3 bases, leaving 10 bases between the germline ends. The CDR3 loop spans 14 amino acids. Germline lookup yields CDR1 SGHTA and CDR2 FQGNSA. Here the CDR3 DNA reads TGTGCCAGCAGCTTAGTGGGCGCAGGCTACGAGCAGTACTTC. It yields the protein CASSLVGAGYEQYF.

This clonotype was detected a few times. The CDR3 protein is CAITSNTGELFF. CDR3 DNA sequence: TGTGCCATCACCTCGAACACCGGGGAGCTGTTTTTT. J is TRBJ2-2 and V is TRBV10-3; D is undetermined. The CDR3 extends over 12 amino acids. Germline CDR1 and CDR2: ENHRY and SYGVKD. V gave up 7 bases and J gave up 0 bases, with 3 bases separating them.

Concerning this clonotype itself: At one boundary the junction diverges from the germline segment, which might be a read error. The chain carries TRBV3-1 and TRBJ2-2; D might be TRBD2 (5 bases). CDR3 length equals 18 residues. The germline V gene encodes CDR1 LGHDT and CDR2 YNNKEL (reference sequence). The CDR3 spells CDSSQEVSSWVNTGKLFF. The DNA for the CDR3 is TGTGACAGCAGCCAAGAGGTTTCTTCGTGGGTAAACACCGGGAAGCTGTTTTTT.

The rearrangement links TRBV27 to TRBJ2-1; D may be TRBD2 (6 bases). The CDR3 totals 13 residues. V was cut by 3 bases and J by 5 bases, with 8 bases left in between. The germline gives CDR1 MNHEY, CDR2 SMNVEV (reference sequence). CDR3 sequence reads: CASSFGSNNEQFF. CDR3 DNA: TGTGCCAGCAGTTTCGGGAGTAACAATGAGCAGTTCTTC.

This clonotype came up a few times. The rearrangement uses TRBV2 and TRBJ1-2; D possibly corresponds to TRBD1 (5 bases). The V end was cut by 0 bases, the J end by 3 bases, with 8 bases between. Looked up from germline, CDR1 is SNHLY and CDR2 is FYNNEI. The CDR3 is made up of 14 amino acids. CDR3 DNA sequence: TGTGCCAGCAGTGAAGCCCAGGGCGACTATGGCTACACCTTC. Amino acid sequence: CASSEAQGDYGYTF.

This chain uses TRBV10-3 with TRBJ2-1, with 10 bases identical to TRBD2. Losses at the gene ends were 6 bases for V and 6 bases for J; bases not matched to a gene: 5. The CDR3 length is 14 residues. Germline CDR1 is ENHRY and CDR2 is SYGVKD. The CDR3: CAIREAGGRNEQFF. As DNA, the CDR3 is TGTGCCATCAGAGAAGCGGGGGGGCGCAATGAGCAGTTCTTC.

This clonotype has only a few counts. The rearrangement joins TRBV12-3 or TRBV12-4 to TRBJ2-3; unclear D gene. This CDR3 region has 14 residues. V dropped 3 bases and J dropped 2 bases, with 9 bases sitting between them. CDR3 sequence reads: CASSLGIPTDTQYF. The CDR3, as DNA: TGTGCCAGCAGTTTGGGGATCCCCACAGATACGCAGTATTTT.

There are a few counts of this clonotype. The V gene is TRBV12-3 or TRBV12-4, the J gene TRBJ1-4; no clear D. This CDR3 is 12 amino acids long. Trimming stripped 6 bases from V and 2 bases from J, with 4 bases between. The CDR3 reads CASSPTNEKLFF. The CDR3, as DNA: TGTGCCAGCAGCCCGACTAATGAAAAACTGTTTTTT.

A few counts support this clonotype. The V call is TRBV7-3, the J call TRBJ2-1, with D tentatively TRBD1 (6 bases). Between the trimmed V and J ends, which lost 6 bases and 10 bases, there was a span of 22 bases. From germline, CDR1 is SGHTA and CDR2 FQGTGA. The CDR3 is 15 amino acids. This chain's CDR3 is CASSSTGTTGLEQFF. Here the CDR3 DNA reads TGTGCCAGCAGTTCAACCGGGACAACTGGGCTCGAGCAGTTCTTC.

This sequence joins TRBV4-1 and TRBJ1-1; 7 nucleotides line up with TRBD1. Per germline, CDR1 MGHRA and CDR2 YSYEKL. The V segment lost 0 bases and the J segment 7 bases; nucleotides outside the gene matches: 8. The CDR3 consists of 15 residues. CDR3 protein: CASSQDRQGWVEAFF. CDR3 DNA: TGCGCCAGCAGCCAAGATCGACAGGGATGGGTTGAAGCTTTCTTT.

This clonotype was observed many times. The chain carries TRBV4-1 and TRBJ2-1, with D possibly being TRBD2 (5 bases). V was pared by 1 base and J by 8 bases, with 9 bases between. Germline V gene data show CDR1 as MGHRA and CDR2 as YSYEKL. The CDR3 length is 13 residues. The CDR3 protein is CASSQGSGYEQFF. DNA for the CDR3: TGCGCCAGCAGCCAAGGTTCGGGGTATGAGCAGTTCTTC.

This clonotype came up a few times. This chain links TRBV7-8 with TRBJ2-1; the match to TRBD2 covers 10 bases. With 6 bases clipped from V and 5 bases from J, the junction kept 7 bases outside the gene matches. The CDR3 has 15 amino acids. Germline assignment: CDR1 SGHVS and CDR2 FQNEAQ. CDR3 coding DNA: TGTGCCAGCAGGTTCAGCGGGGGGGGCCACAATGAGCAGTTCTTC. Translation: CASRFSGGGHNEQFF. Filled out from reference TRBV7-8 and TRBJ2-1, the complete variable domain reads GAGVSQSPRYKVAKRGQDVALRCDPISGHVSLFWYQQALGQGPEFLTYFQNEAQLDKSGLPSDRFFAERPEGSVSTLKIQRTQQEDSAVYLCASRFSGGGHNEQFFGPGTRLTVL.